This TCR beta chain was identified during a study of blood T cell repertoires in COVID-19. Sequencing used immunoSEQ multiplex PCR; TCRdb keeps in-frame clones, though not all of them. This table has 300,000 or so clones, over 80% appearing once. This clonotype was sampled from a woman in her fifties or sixties with active or convalescent COVID-19. Input material: peripheral blood.

The CDR3 DNA reads as TGTGCCAGCCCCCAGGGGGGCAATCGGCTCGCACTATATAGCAATCAGCCCCAGCATTTT. Its translation is CASPQGGNRLALYSNQPQHF. The V gene is TRBV21-1, the J gene TRBJ1-5; TRBD1 is the table's D call and was not checked against the DNA. TRBV21-1 is listed as a pseudogene. The CDR3 contains 20 residues.